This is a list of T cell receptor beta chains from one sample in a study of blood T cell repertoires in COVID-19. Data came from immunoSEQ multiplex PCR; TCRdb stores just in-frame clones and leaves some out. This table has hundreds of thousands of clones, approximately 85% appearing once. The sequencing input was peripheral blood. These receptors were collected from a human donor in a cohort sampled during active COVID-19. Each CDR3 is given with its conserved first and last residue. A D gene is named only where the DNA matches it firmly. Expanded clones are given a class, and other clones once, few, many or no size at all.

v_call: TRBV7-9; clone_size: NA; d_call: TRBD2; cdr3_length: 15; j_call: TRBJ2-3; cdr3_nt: TGTGCCAGCAGCATTCTAGCGGTGGGCACAGATACGCAGTATTTT; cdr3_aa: CASSILAVGTDTQYF
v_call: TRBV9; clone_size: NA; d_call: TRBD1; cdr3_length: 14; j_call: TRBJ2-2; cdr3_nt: TGTGCCAGCAGCGTAGTTGGACAGGGCGGGGAGCTGTTTTTT; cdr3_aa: CASSVVGQGGELFF
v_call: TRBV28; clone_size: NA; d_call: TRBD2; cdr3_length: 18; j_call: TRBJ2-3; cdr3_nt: TGTGCCAGCAGTTCCCCCGGACTAGCGGGGGCCCAAAGGGGTACGCAGTATTTT; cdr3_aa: CASSSPGLAGAQRGTQYF
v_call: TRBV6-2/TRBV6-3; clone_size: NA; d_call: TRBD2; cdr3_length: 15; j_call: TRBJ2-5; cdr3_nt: TGTGCCAGCAGTTACTGGACTAGCGTAGAAGAGACCCAGTACTTC; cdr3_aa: CASSYWTSVEETQYF
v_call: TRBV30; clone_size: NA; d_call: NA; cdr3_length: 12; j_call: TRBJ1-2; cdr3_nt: TGTGCCTGGACAGACACGTACTATGGCTACACCTTC; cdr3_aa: CAWTDTYYGYTF
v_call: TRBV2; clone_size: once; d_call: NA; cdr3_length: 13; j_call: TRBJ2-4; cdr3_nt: TGTGCCAGCAGCACACTAGTTTCTGACATTCAGTACTTC; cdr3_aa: CASSTLVSDIQYF
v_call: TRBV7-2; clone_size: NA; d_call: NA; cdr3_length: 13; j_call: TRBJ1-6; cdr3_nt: TGTGCCAGCAGCCCAGGACAATTGTCACCCCTCCACTTT; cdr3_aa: CASSPGQLSPLHF
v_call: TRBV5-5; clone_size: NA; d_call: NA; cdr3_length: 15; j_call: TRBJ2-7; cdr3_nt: TGTGCCAGCAGCTCGACCGGGACAAGTTCCTACGAGCAGTACTTC; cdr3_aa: CASSSTGTSSYEQYF
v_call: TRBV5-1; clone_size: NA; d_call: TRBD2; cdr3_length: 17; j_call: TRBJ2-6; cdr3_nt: TGCGCCAGCAGCTTGGTTCTAGCGGGGACTGGGGCCAACGTCCTGACTTTC; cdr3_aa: CASSLVLAGTGANVLTF
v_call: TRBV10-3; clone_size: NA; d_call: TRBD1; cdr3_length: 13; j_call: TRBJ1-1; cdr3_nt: TGTGCCTCCGGGGGGACAGGGGGCACTGAAGCTTTCTTT; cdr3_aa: CASGGTGGTEAFF
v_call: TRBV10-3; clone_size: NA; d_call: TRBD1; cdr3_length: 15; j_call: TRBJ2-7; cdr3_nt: TGTGCCGTCTCCCCCGGAGGGACAGGGGGTCGCGAGCAGTACTTC; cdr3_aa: CAVSPGGTGGREQYF
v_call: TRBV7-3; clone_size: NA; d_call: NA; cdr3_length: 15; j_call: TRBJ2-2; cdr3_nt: TGTGCCAGCAGCTTATTAGGATCCGGGGGGCGGGAGCTGTTTTTT; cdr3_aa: CASSLLGSGGRELFF
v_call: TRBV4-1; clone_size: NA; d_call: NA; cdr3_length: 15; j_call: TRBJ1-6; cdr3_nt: TGCGCCAGCAGCCAACCACAGGGTATAGGATCACCCCTCCACTTT; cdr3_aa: CASSQPQGIGSPLHF
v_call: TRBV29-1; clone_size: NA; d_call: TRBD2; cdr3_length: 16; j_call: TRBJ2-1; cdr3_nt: TGCAGCGTTGAAGATGATCTAGCGGGGCGATACAATGAGCAGTTCTTC; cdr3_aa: CSVEDDLAGRYNEQFF
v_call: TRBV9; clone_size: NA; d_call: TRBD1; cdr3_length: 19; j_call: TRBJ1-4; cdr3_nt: TGTGCCAGCAGCGTAGGTCTCGGACAGGGGGCTCTAAGTAATGAAAAACTGTTTTTT; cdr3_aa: CASSVGLGQGALSNEKLFF
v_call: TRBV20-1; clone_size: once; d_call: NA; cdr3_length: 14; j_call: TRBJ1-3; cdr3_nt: TGCAGTGCTAGTCCGCGGGCCGGAGGGTACACCATATATTTT; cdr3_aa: CSASPRAGGYTIYF
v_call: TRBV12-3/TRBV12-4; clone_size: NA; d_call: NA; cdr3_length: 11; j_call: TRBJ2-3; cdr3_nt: TGTGCCAGCGGGGCCACAGATACGCAGTATTTT; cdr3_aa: CASGATDTQYF
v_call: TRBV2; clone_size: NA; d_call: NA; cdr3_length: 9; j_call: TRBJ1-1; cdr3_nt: TGTGCCAGCACTGTTGAAGCTTTCTTT; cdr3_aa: CASTVEAFF
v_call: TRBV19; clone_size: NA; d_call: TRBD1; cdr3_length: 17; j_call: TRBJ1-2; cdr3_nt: TGTGCCAGTAGTGACCGGGACAGGGTAGTTAGGAGCTATGGCTACACCTTC; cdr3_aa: CASSDRDRVVRSYGYTF
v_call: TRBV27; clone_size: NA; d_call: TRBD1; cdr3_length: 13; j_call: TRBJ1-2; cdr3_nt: TGTGCCAGCAGTGGACCACCACAGGGGGGCTACACCTTC; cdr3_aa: CASSGPPQGGYTF
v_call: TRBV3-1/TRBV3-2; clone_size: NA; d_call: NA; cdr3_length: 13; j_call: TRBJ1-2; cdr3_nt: TGTGCCAGCAGCCAAGAACAGGGTATAGGCTACACCTTC; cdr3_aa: CASSQEQGIGYTF
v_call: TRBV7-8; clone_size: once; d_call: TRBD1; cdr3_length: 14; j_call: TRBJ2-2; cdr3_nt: TGTGCCAGCAGCGACAGACAGGGACCCGGGGAGCTGTTTTTT; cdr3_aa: CASSDRQGPGELFF
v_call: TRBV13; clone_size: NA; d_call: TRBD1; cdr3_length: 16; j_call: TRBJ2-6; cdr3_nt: TGTGCCAGCACTCGTCAGGGGGCCGCTGGGGCCAACGTCCTGACTTTC; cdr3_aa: CASTRQGAAGANVLTF
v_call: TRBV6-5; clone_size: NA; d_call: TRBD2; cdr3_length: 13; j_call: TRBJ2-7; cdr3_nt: TGTGCCAGCAGTCCCGGCGGGAGATACGAGCAGTACTTC; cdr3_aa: CASSPGGRYEQYF
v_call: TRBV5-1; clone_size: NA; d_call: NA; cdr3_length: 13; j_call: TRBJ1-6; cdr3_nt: TGCGCCAGCACCGCGACAGGAACTTCACCCCTCCACTTT; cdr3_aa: CASTATGTSPLHF
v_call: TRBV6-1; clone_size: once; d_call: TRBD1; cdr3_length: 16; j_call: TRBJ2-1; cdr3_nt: TGTGCCAGCAGTGAAAATTGGGACAGTTACTACAATGAGCAGTTCTTC; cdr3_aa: CASSENWDSYYNEQFF